This T cell receptor beta chain was profiled in a study of CDR3 diversity in severe acne. The CDR3 sequence is 12 residues long. Between the trimmed V and J ends, which lost 5 bases and 0 bases, there was a span of 3 bases. Germline-derived CDR1 and CDR2 are SNHLY and FYNNEI. TCRdb ran MiXCR on the PCR reads and lists one entry per CDR3 protein. This table holds 97,000 or so distinct CDR3 sequences, more than 45% found once. This clonotype is medium-sized. This sequence was found in a male donor with acne. This chain links TRBV2 with TRBJ2-3, with no clear D. What was sequenced was blood. For the CDR3, the DNA is TGTGCCAGCAGTTTTAGCACAGATACGCAGTATTTT. This encodes CASSFSTDTQYF.